The clone carrying this T cell receptor beta chain came up many times. What it binds is not known. Preparing the TCRbeta library involved the use of unique molecular identifiers. In TCRdb, the PCR reads were re-called with MiXCR into one record per CDR3 protein. The repertoire includes fewer than 1 million distinct CDR3 sequences, 16% of them detected once, and around 5% sits in the top ten. This CDR3 comprises 15 residues. Germline assignment: CDR1 SGHDN and CDR2 FVKESK. With 4 bases clipped from V and 4 bases from J, the junction kept 9 bases outside the gene matches. This entry is derived from a study of T-cell reconstitution after alpha-beta-depleted transplantation in children. Study outcomes and limitations: Diversity and T-cell counts at one year after transplant derived mostly from new T cells. Surviving recipient T cells and intrathymic progenitors accounted for some patients' high TCRbeta diversity at day 60. The study reportedly traced alpha-beta T cells about two months after transplant to several hundred expanded graft clones.

The sequencing here drew on PBMCs, mostly from graft donor cells, taken 360 days after TCRalphabeta/CD19-depleted stem cell transplant. The genes are TRBV14 and TRBJ1-1; 7 bases fit TRBD1. The clonotype was recovered from a male patient between 5 and 17 years old who had a stem cell transplant for acute lymphoblastic leukemia, so the T cells may come from the graft donor. The CDR3 sequence is CASSPRQGHSTEAFF. The CDR3 bases are TGTGCCAGCAGCCCAAGACAGGGCCATTCCACTGAAGCTTTCTTT. Combining the CDR3 with reference TRBV14 and TRBJ1-1 gives the whole variable domain EAGVTQFPSHSVIEKGQTVTLRCDPISGHDNLYWYRRVMGKEIKFLLHFVKESKQDESGMPNNRFLAERTGGTYSTLKVQPAELEDSGVYFCASSPRQGHSTEAFFGQGTRLTVV.